Described below is a single TCR beta chain sequence and its context. This clone has just a few counts. It has no known antigen specificity. No much larger clone is present one base from it, and per-base qualities are unavailable. In the prospective study, participants were roughly 18 to 89 years old, resided in about two dozen geographic areas of the United States, and were enrolled through a virtual design. In the prospective study, cohorts were assigned on the basis of participant-reported clinical history obtained from a screening survey and a study questionnaire. Exposed participants had been in contact, within 2 weeks of entering the study, with a person who had a PCR-confirmed or clinician-diagnosed case of COVID-19. Each participant in the prospective study had whole blood, serum and a nasopharyngeal or oropharyngeal swab collected by mobile phlebotomists. Over a 2-month period, participants in the prospective study had the option of providing additional blood draws and questionnaires. Blood samples from the prospective study were shipped frozen or at room temperature prior to DNA extraction.

This specimen belongs to a study of blood T cell repertoires in COVID-19 (TCRdb year 2020). Describing the broader study: Collaborator samples came from the United States, Italy and Spain and covered acute and convalescent phases of COVID-19. The material from the prospective study consisted of cDNA or gDNA derived from T cells, B-cell-depleted T cells, or PBMCs. Deeply sampled blood TCRbeta repertoires from subjects exposed to, actively infected with, or recovered from COVID-19 were included in the dataset. The repertoires were released in a freely available public database intended as a resource for research on the immune response to SARS-CoV-2. The samples were drawn from the first 160 participants of the ongoing ImmuneRACE study and from some 1,300 subjects provided by 6 global collaborators. Sample metadata almost always included a de-identified subject ID, COVID-19 status, age in years and sex. Where available, HLA class I and class II types were obtained from metadata supplied by the sample provider rather than from assay-based typing. What the research found in general, with its limitations: Clinical and demographic metadata were provided uncurated, with the amount varying by source and participant.

TCRbeta CDR3 regions were amplified from genomic DNA using the immunoSEQ Assay, a bias-controlled multiplex PCR. As for the authors' bioinformatics: Within the assay, amplification of reference gene primers was used to estimate how many nucleated cells each sample contained. Sequence reads were collapsed and filtered to measure the absolute abundance of every unique TCRbeta CDR3 rearrangement. For each sample, productive Simpson clonality was calculated by taking the square root of Simpson's diversity index across productive rearrangements. In TCRdb, the immuneACCESS table is reduced to in-frame sequences with V and J assigned. These tables do not hold every clone; where another copy was compared, an unresolved V gene accounts for under half, and the others remain unexplained. Clonal size and the V and J genes are those of that table, whereas D and trimming came from the DNA. For this sample the table gives about 150,000 clones, of which approximately 88% were detected only once. Clones ranked in the top ten supply about 5% of the sample.

The trim is 2 bases for V and 3 bases for J, with a gap of 7 bases between the germline ends. The CDR3 measures 13 amino acids from cysteine to phenylalanine. Of the read, only the CDR3 DNA is kept; its 39 bases are in frame from base 1. CDR1 is given as SSHAT and CDR2 as FNYEAQ, both from the germline V gene (reference sequence). This TCR was recovered from a man aged 70-80 years who had been exposed to COVID-19. The sequencing sample was made of PBMCs or T cells enriched from blood (not recorded which). Recombination connected TRBV7-7 to TRBJ1-1; perhaps TRBD1 is the D gene, with 6 bases matching. The DNA reads TGTGCCAGCAGCTTATCAGGGGACACTGAAGCTTTCTTT. The translation is CASSLSGDTEAFF.